The sequence of this T cell receptor (beta chain) was determined in a study of T-cell reconstitution after alpha-beta-depleted transplantation in children. In its sample, this clonotype was seen a few times. Unique molecular identifiers tagged the TCRbeta library. TCRdb re-called the PCR reads with MiXCR, one entry per CDR3 protein. The table records about 400,000 distinct CDR3 sequences, around 21% of them present only once. The V end was cut by 4 bases, the J end by 6 bases, with 22 bases between. Germline loops: CDR1 SGHRS, CDR2 YFSETQ. This CDR3 comprises 17 residues. The TCR comes from a human donor who donated a stem cell graft to a child with acute myeloid leukemia. The sequences come from PBMCs from the stem cell graft donor, collected from the stem cell graft. The genes are TRBV5-1 and TRBJ2-2; tentative D call: TRBD1 (5 bases). CDR3 in DNA: TGCGCCAGCAGCCCGGCCAGGGCGGCTAGTTCGTCCGGGGAGCTGTTTTTT. Translation gives CASSPARAASSSGELFF.